This TCR beta chain was sequenced in a study of blood T cells in healthy people across ages. Study overall: T cells yielded about one barcoded beta molecule per two cells through template switching.

Germline V gene data show CDR1 as SEHNR and CDR2 as FQNEAQ (reference sequence). There are 16 residues in the CDR3. Trimming took off 4 bases at V and 4 bases at J, with 19 bases between the two ends. PCR was performed a second time for about 7 to 11 cycles using a sample-barcoded 5' primer and a J-beta primer mix. Each CDR3 protein is one row after TCRdb ran MiXCR on the 5' RACE reads. The sample includes more than 800,000 distinct CDR3 sequences, around 28% of them seen just once. This clonotype appeared many times. What it binds is not known. Study-level findings and limits: It was the long-lived donors that had more naive CD4+ cells and higher diversity than aged donors.

Input material: blood. The chain combines TRBV7-9 with TRBJ1-2; D is possibly TRBD1 (5 bases). The receptor comes from an elderly woman in good health. The CDR3 nucleotides are TGTGCCAGCAGCTCCCGGGACGGCCTTATGGGCTATGGCTACACCTTC. This encodes CASSSRDGLMGYGYTF.